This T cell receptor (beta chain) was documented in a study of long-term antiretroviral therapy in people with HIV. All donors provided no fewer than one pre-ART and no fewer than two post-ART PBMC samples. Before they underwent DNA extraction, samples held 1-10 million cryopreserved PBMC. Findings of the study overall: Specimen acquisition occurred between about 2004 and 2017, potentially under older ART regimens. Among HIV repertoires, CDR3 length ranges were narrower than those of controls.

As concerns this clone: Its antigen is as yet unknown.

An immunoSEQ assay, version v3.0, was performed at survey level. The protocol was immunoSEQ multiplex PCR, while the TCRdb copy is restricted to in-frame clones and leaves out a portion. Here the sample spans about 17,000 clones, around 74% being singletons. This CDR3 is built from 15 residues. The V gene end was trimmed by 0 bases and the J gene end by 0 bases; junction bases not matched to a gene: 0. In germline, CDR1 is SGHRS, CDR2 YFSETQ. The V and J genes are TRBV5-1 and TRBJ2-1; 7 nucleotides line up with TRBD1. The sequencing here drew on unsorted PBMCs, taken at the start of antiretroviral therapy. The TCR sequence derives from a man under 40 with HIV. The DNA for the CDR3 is TGCGCCAGCAGCTTGGGGGACAGCTCCTACAATGAGCAGTTCTTC. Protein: CASSLGDSSYNEQFF.